This T cell receptor (beta chain) originates from a study of shared clonotypes between healthy human individuals. Whole-study context: Aged between 18 and 49, the donors were two women and three men.

Assay execution took place at the deep level. Assay used: immunoSEQ multiplex PCR; TCRdb lists only in-frame clones, some missing. The table shows 2.5 million or so clones, with around 90% occurring only once. Division of CD4+ cells produced a CD45RA+ naive subset and a CD45RA-negative memory subset. Trimming took 0 bases from V and 4 from J; bases not matched to a gene: 8. Germline V gene lookup returns CDR1 MNHEY and CDR2 SMNVEV (reference sequence). This CDR3 is built from 16 residues. The specimen sequenced was naive CD4+ T cells sorted from blood. Documented subset: CD45RA+ positively selected. The gene calls are TRBV27 and TRBJ2-5; 7 bases fit TRBD2. This TCR derives from a young man in good health. Here the CDR3 reads CASSLSSEGGAETQYF. Written as DNA, the CDR3 is TGTGCCAGCAGTTTATCTAGCGAGGGAGGGGCAGAGACCCAGTACTTC.